This TCR beta chain came from a study of CD8 T cells in Susac syndrome. Sequencing of TCR beta was performed on blood CD8+ and CD4+ T cells. Negative isolation was used for CD8+ and CD4+ T cells and FACS enrichment for TEMRA cells. A quantity of roughly 0.5 to 1 ug RNA underwent reverse transcription using random hexamers. Amplification of TCR beta CDR3 was carried out by immunoSEQ multiplex PCR, which covered 54 Vbeta and 13 Jbeta segments. MiXCR was run by TCRdb on the immunoSEQ multiplex PCR reads, yielding one entry per CDR3 protein. This sample yields 250,000 to 300,000 distinct CDR3 sequences, of which approximately 84% are seen a single time; 0.095% to 0.14% belongs to the top ten. Sequencing was done on a sample of CD8+ T cells from PBMCs. This clonotype was obtained from a human donor with multiple sclerosis.

This CDR3 reads CASSPTGGVNYGYTF. In nucleotides, the CDR3 is TGTGCCAGCAGTCCCACAGGGGGTGTTAACTATGGCTACACCTTC. V gene TRBV27 combines with J gene TRBJ1-2, with 8 bases that match TRBD1. Unmatched junction bases numbered 6, after V lost 5 bases and J lost 1 base. Germline values: CDR1 MNHEY, CDR2 SMNVEV (reference sequence). The CDR3 runs to 15 residues.